This T cell receptor beta chain was identified during a study of T cell responses to AZD1222 COVID-19 vaccine. Study conclusions and caveats: The repertoires were collected only after the peak T cell response. The donors showed a predominance of white British ancestry and of females, with possible underestimation of clonal diversity. Spike-specific TCR breadth and depth both grew after two AZD1222 doses.

Libraries were prepared by immunoSEQ multiplex PCR; TCRdb keeps only in-frame clonotypes and omits some of them. Among 150,000 to 200,000 clones, 85% to 95% were seen once, and the ten largest hold less than 2.5%. Comment on this clone: What it binds is unknown.

Germline loops: CDR1 SEHNR, CDR2 FQNEAQ (reference sequence). V gave up 7 bases and J gave up 3 bases; unmatched junction bases: 13. This CDR3 is 17 amino acids long. This TCR was recovered from an adult who received the AZD1222 COVID-19 vaccine. V gene TRBV7-9 combines with J gene TRBJ2-3; 10 bases align to TRBD2. The sample in question was peripheral blood, obtained 28 days after the second AZD1222 dose. CDR3 region: CASTPGVSGGGTDTQYF. The CDR3 DNA is TGTGCCAGCACCCCTGGGGTGAGCGGGGGGGGTACAGATACGCAGTATTTT.